This T cell receptor beta chain was retrieved from a study of T-cell reconstitution after alpha-beta-depleted transplantation in children. General study findings and limits: There were some patients whose high TCRbeta diversity at day 60 came from surviving recipient T cells and thymic progenitors. Newly made T cells mostly supplied T-cell counts and diversity one year after transplant. There were reportedly several hundred expanded graft clones from which alpha-beta T cells came about two months after transplant.

A TCRbeta library incorporating unique molecular identifiers was prepared. MiXCR was run by TCRdb on the PCR reads, yielding one entry per CDR3 protein. The sample carries some 350,000 distinct CDR3 sequences, about 17% recorded once. V lost 4 bases to trimming and J lost 8 bases, with 16 bases between them. CDR1 SGHRS and CDR2 YFSETQ come from the germline V gene. CDR3 size: 14 residues. Many counts were recorded for this clonotype. What it recognizes is unknown. The material sequenced was PBMCs, mostly from graft donor cells, taken 360 days after TCRalphabeta/CD19-depleted stem cell transplant. The clonotype comes from a male patient under 10 years old who had a stem cell transplant for acute lymphoblastic leukemia, so the T cells may come from the graft donor. V is TRBV5-1 and J is TRBJ2-4, with D maybe TRBD1 (5 bases). The DNA for the CDR3 is TGCGCCAGCAGCCCGAGTCAGGGCCTGGACATTCAGTACTTC. It specifies CASSPSQGLDIQYF.